The 7 T cell receptor beta chains given below trace back to one sample, sequenced in a study of blood T cell repertoires in COVID-19. Sequencing was performed with immunoSEQ multiplex PCR; in TCRdb, only in-frame clones are kept and a portion is missing. This sample has 100,000 to 150,000 clones; 85% occur once, and the top ten carry under 8%. The sequenced sample was peripheral blood. These receptors all come from a man older than 75 with active or convalescent COVID-19.

This chain connects TRBV5-5 to TRBJ1-5; D unresolved. Germline values: CDR1 SGHKS, CDR2 YYEKEE (reference sequence). The V end lost 4 bases, the J end lost 9 bases, and 17 bases lay between the germline ends. CDR3 length: 14 residues. CDR3 in DNA: TGTGCCAGCAGCCTCACGGGTCCGCTTTCGCCCCAGCATTTT. This translates into CASSLTGPLSPQHF.

The V gene is TRBV27, the J gene TRBJ2-5, with 11 bases that match TRBD2. V was pared by 5 bases and J by 9 bases, with 11 bases of the junction left unmatched. Germline V CDR1 and CDR2: MNHEY, SMNVEV (reference sequence). The CDR3 has 15 residues. CDR3 protein: CASSPTSGGWGAQYF. The CDR3 DNA reads as TGTGCCAGCAGTCCTACTAGCGGGGGCTGGGGGGCCCAGTACTTC.

The chain is built from TRBV7-6 and TRBJ2-1; D unclear. V was clipped by 3 bases and J by 2 bases, with 11 bases between them. The CDR3 runs to 15 residues. Germline values: CDR1 SGHVS, CDR2 FNYEAQ. CDR3: CASSLSVATYNEQFF. CDR3 nucleotide sequence: TGTGCCAGCAGCTTGAGCGTGGCAACCTACAATGAGCAGTTCTTC. Together with reference TRBV7-6 and TRBJ2-1, the CDR3 gives the full variable domain: GAGVSQSPRYKVTKRGQDVALRCDPISGHVSLYWYRQALGQGPEFLTYFNYEAQQDKSGLPNDRFSAERPEGSISTLTIQRTEQRDSAMYRCASSLSVATYNEQFFGPGTRLTVL.

The V and J genes are TRBV4-1 and TRBJ1-1; 8 bases align to TRBD1. V lost 2 bases to trimming and J lost 4 bases; unmatched junction nucleotides: 3. Germline V CDR1 and CDR2: MGHRA, YSYEKL. This CDR3 is 14 amino acids long. The CDR3 region is CASSQRTGTTEAFF. For the CDR3, the DNA is TGCGCCAGCAGCCAACGGACAGGGACCACTGAAGCTTTCTTT.

CDR3 loop: CASSLHSGGRTNEQFF. CDR3 in DNA: TGTGCCAGCAGCCTACATAGCGGGGGGCGCACCAATGAGCAGTTCTTC. The chain combines TRBV7-8 with TRBJ2-1, with 10 bases aligning to TRBD2. Germline V gene sequence: CDR1 SGHVS, CDR2 FQNEAQ. The V and J ends lost 5 bases and 6 bases, in that order; junction bases with no gene match: 10. The length of the CDR3 is 16 residues.

This chain joins TRBV9 and TRBJ2-5, with TRBD2 identical over 10 bases. V lost 2 bases to trimming and J lost 1 base; unmatched junction nucleotides: 11. Germline assignment: CDR1 SGDLS and CDR2 YYNGEE. The CDR3 is 18 residues long. CDR3 amino acids: CASSVSASGSGGQETQYF. CDR3 DNA sequence: TGTGCCAGCAGCGTGTCGGCTAGCGGGAGCGGCGGCCAAGAGACCCAGTACTTC.

The chain joins TRBV4-1 to TRBJ1-6; possible D gene TRBD1, 6 bases. V was trimmed by 4 bases and J by 7 bases, leaving 17 bases between them. Germline values: CDR1 MGHRA, CDR2 YSYEKL. The length of the CDR3 is 16 residues. DNA of the CDR3: TGCGCCAGCAGCCCTCAGGACAGAATTAACAATTCACCCCTCCACTTT. Translated: CASSPQDRINNSPLHF.